The 22 T cell receptor beta chains below were found in one sample sequenced in a study of regulatory T cells in long-lasting Graves disease. Building of the TCR beta libraries involved iRepertoire HTBI primers and Arm-PCR of CDR3 regions. TCRdb reprocessed the multiplex PCR reads with MiXCR, giving one entry per CDR3 protein. The repertoire holds around 400,000 distinct CDR3 sequences, with 15% as singletons. Time point in this sample: newly diagnosed GD, antithyroid drugs for less than 3 months. RNA from PBMCs was the source of the TCR library. The source material was peripheral blood mononuclear cells (PBMCs), sampled at new diagnosis, from a patient treated with antithyroid drugs. Every receptor here comes from a female donor with Graves disease.

The rearrangement joins TRBV25-1 to TRBJ1-1; D may be TRBD1 (5 bases). V lost 6 bases to trimming and J lost 1 base, with 12 bases between them. The CDR3 is 14 residues long. From germline, CDR1 is MGHDK and CDR2 SYGVNS. The CDR3 region is CASRGDRENTEAFF. CDR3 DNA: TGTGCCAGCAGGGGCGACAGAGAGAACACTGAAGCTTTCTTT. Full variable domain (outside the CDR3, taken from reference TRBV25-1 and TRBJ1-1): EADIYQTPRYLVIGTGKKITLECSQTMGHDKMYWYQQDPGMELHLIHYSYGVNSTEKGDLSSESTVSRIRTEHFPLTLESARPSHTSQYLCASRGDRENTEAFFGQGTRLTVV.

This clonotype showed up many times. This rearrangement joins TRBV3-1 to TRBJ2-1, with D hard to call. The germline CDR1 and CDR2 sequences are LGHDT and YNNKEL (reference sequence). This CDR3 region has 14 residues. Trimming stripped 3 bases from V and 6 bases from J, with 12 bases between. The CDR3 nucleotides read TGTGCCAGCAGCCAGTTAGACACCTTCAATGAGCAGTTCTTC. It specifies CASSQLDTFNEQFF.

This clonotype appeared many times. The rearrangement links TRBV3-1 to TRBJ2-7; 9 nucleotides line up with TRBD1. CDR3 length: 16 amino acids. The V gene end was trimmed by 0 bases and the J gene end by 2 bases; junction bases not matched to a gene: 5. The germline V gene encodes CDR1 LGHDT and CDR2 YNNKEL (reference sequence). The CDR3 is CASSQEDRGYPYEQYF. The CDR3 nucleotides are TGTGCCAGCAGCCAAGAAGACAGGGGGTATCCCTACGAGCAGTACTTC.

This clonotype was counted ten times or more. The chain recombines TRBV3-1 with TRBJ1-1; D may be TRBD1 (5 bases). V lost 2 bases and J lost 4, with 11 bases in between. Germline V gene sequence: CDR1 LGHDT, CDR2 YNNKEL (reference sequence). This CDR3 region has 14 residues. DNA for the CDR3: TGTGCCAGCAGCCAATGGGGGAGGGGCACTGAAGCTTTCTTT. It encodes CASSQWGRGTEAFF.

This clonotype has ten or more counts. DNA of the CDR3: TGTGCCAGCAGGCCAACCGCGGGACAGGGGTTGCAGCCCCAGCATTTT. Translated, it gives CASRPTAGQGLQPQHF. The chain employs TRBV12-3 or TRBV12-4 and TRBJ1-5; TRBD1 matches at 10 bases. CDR3 length equals 16 residues. V lost 6 bases and J lost 7; bases outside the gene matches: 12.

The table lists this clonotype with a few counts. The gene calls are TRBV28 and TRBJ1-5; 9 bases map to TRBD1. Looked up from germline, CDR1 is MDHEN and CDR2 is SYDVKM. V was clipped by 6 bases and J by 10 bases; unmatched bases: 10. The CDR3 runs to 14 residues. The CDR3 loop is CASSSGQGISPQHF. For the CDR3, the DNA is TGTGCCAGCAGCAGCGGACAGGGGATTTCTCCCCAGCATTTT.

This clonotype has at least ten counts. This chain joins TRBV12-3 or TRBV12-4 and TRBJ1-5, with D uncertain. There are 12 residues in the CDR3. V shed 7 bases and J shed 6 bases, with 10 bases lying between them. In DNA form, the CDR3 reads TGTGCCAGCACCTACCGGGGTCAGCCCCAGCATTTT. Translating gives CASTYRGQPQHF.

This clonotype was detected many times. This rearrangement joins TRBV5-1 to TRBJ1-5, with D perhaps matching TRBD1 (6 bases). This CDR3 has 15 amino acids. CDR1 SGHRS and CDR2 YFSETQ come from the germline V gene. V gave up 0 bases and J gave up 1 base, with 8 bases separating them. CDR3 residues: CASSLDTGSNQPQHF. In nucleotides, the CDR3 is TGCGCCAGCAGCTTGGATACAGGGAGCAATCAGCCCCAGCATTTT.

The chain has TRBV28 and TRBJ2-7, with D perhaps assigned TRBD1 or TRBD2 (5 bases each). The length of the CDR3 is 15 residues. Between the trimmed V and J ends, which lost 5 bases and 6 bases, there was a span of 20 bases. CDR1 is MDHEN, CDR2 SYDVKM, per germline. Here the CDR3 DNA reads TGTGCCAGCAGTGGGGCAAAGACTAAGGGCTCCGAGCAGTACTTC. Encoded protein: CASSGAKTKGSEQYF.

The chain is built from TRBV6-2 or TRBV6-3 and TRBJ2-3, with 7 bases fitting TRBD2. The germline CDR1 and CDR2 sequences are MNHEY and SVGEGT. CDR3 length: 15 residues. Unmatched junction bases numbered 9, after V lost 5 bases and J lost 4 bases. Written as DNA, the CDR3 is TGTGCCAGCAGTGAAAGGGCGGGAGCGGCAGATACGCAGTATTTT. Translated, it gives CASSERAGAADTQYF.

Of note for this clonotype: A much larger clone lies one base from this, so it may be a read error. V gene TRBV9 combines with J gene TRBJ2-1; 9 positions agree with TRBD2. CDR3 length: 17 residues. Germline lookup yields CDR1 SGDLS and CDR2 YYNGEE. CDR3 protein: CASSVNPAGGQGNEQSF. As DNA, the CDR3 is TGTGCCAGCAGCGTTAACCCTGCGGGGGGGCAAGGTAATGAGCAGTCCTTC. Combining the CDR3 with reference TRBV9 and TRBJ2-1 gives the whole variable domain DSGVTQTPKHLITATGQRVTLRCSPRSGDLSVYWYQQSLDQGLQFLIQYYNGEERAKGNILERFSAQQFPDLHSELNLSSLELGDSALYFCASSVNPAGGQGNEQSFGPGTRLTVL.

This clonotype was observed at least ten times. The rearrangement links TRBV19 to TRBJ1-5, with D uncertain. This CDR3 is 13 amino acids long. The germline CDR1 and CDR2 sequences are LNHDA and SQIVND (reference sequence). Trimming took 3 bases from V and 3 from J, leaving 6 bases between them. This CDR3 is CASSIIDNQPQHF. CDR3 bases: TGTGCCAGTAGTATTATTGACAATCAGCCCCAGCATTTT.

The sample holds many counts of this clonotype. The chain is built from TRBV28 and TRBJ1-1, with a weak D call TRBD1 (5 bases). The germline CDR1 and CDR2 sequences are MDHEN and SYDVKM. Trimming shortened V by 3 bases and J by 0 bases, and 11 bases separated the two germline ends. The CDR3 has 15 amino acids. In DNA form, the CDR3 reads TGTGCCAGCAGTTTGGGGCGGCGGATGAACACTGAAGCTTTCTTT. Amino acid sequence: CASSLGRRMNTEAFF.

The chain uses TRBV6-1 and TRBJ2-5, with D tentatively TRBD1 (6 bases). With 2 bases removed from V and 2 bases from J, the gap between germline ends came to 12 bases. CDR1 and CDR2 (germline): MNHNS, SASEGT. The CDR3 runs to 15 residues. CDR3 in amino acids: CASSEWSGEQETQYF. CDR3 nucleotide sequence: TGTGCCAGCAGTGAATGGTCAGGGGAACAAGAGACCCAGTACTTC.

This clonotype was observed many times. The J gene is TRBJ2-5, the V gene TRBV7-2, with 7 nucleotides matching TRBD1. V lost 6 bases to trimming and J lost 5 bases; unmatched junction nucleotides: 6. Germline V gives CDR1 SGHTA, CDR2 FQGNSA. The CDR3 consists of 13 residues. The CDR3 DNA reads as TGTGCCAGCAGGTTGACAGGGACGGAGACCCAGTACTTC. Its translation is CASRLTGTETQYF.

The CDR3 is CASSLSIQETQYF. The CDR3 DNA follows: TGTGCCAGCAGTTTATCGATCCAAGAGACCCAGTACTTC. The rearrangement links TRBV27 to TRBJ2-5; D remains ambiguous. From germline, CDR1 is MNHEY and CDR2 SMNVEV (reference sequence). The CDR3 runs to 13 residues. V was shortened by 0 bases and J by 1 base, with 3 bases between the two germline ends.

Many counts were recorded for this clonotype. The rearrangement uses TRBV20-1 and TRBJ2-3; 10 bases match TRBD2. The CDR3 loop spans 15 amino acids. Trimming took 6 bases from V and 2 from J; bases not matched to a gene: 8. Germline values: CDR1 DFQATT, CDR2 SNEGSKA (reference sequence). The CDR3 is CSARSSGGVTDTQYF. CDR3 nucleotide sequence: TGCAGTGCGAGGTCTAGCGGGGGTGTCACAGATACGCAGTATTTT.

V gene TRBV6-2 or TRBV6-3 combines with J gene TRBJ2-3; 15 bases align to TRBD2. Germline V gene data show CDR1 as MNHEY and CDR2 as SVGEGT. The CDR3 extends over 15 amino acids. Trimming took 8 bases from V and 3 from J; bases not matched to a gene: 3. The CDR3 spells CASGTSGRTTDTQYF. The CDR3 bases are TGTGCCAGCGGGACTAGCGGGAGGACAACAGATACGCAGTATTTT.

This clonotype was detected ten times or more. The chain combines TRBV10-3 with TRBJ2-2; D call uncertain. The germline CDR1 and CDR2 sequences are ENHRY and SYGVKD. CDR3 size: 13 residues. V lost 7 bases, J lost 5 bases, and 11 bases lay in between. This CDR3 reads CAITSGETGELFF. The DNA of the CDR3 is TGTGCCATCACCTCTGGAGAGACCGGGGAGCTGTTTTTT.

This clonotype turned up a few times. The chain uses TRBV10-3 and TRBJ1-2; D uncertain. This CDR3 contains 12 residues. Germline V lookup: CDR1 ENHRY, CDR2 SYGVKD. Trimming shortened V by 4 bases and J by 8 bases, and 11 bases separated the two germline ends. CDR3: CAISGPSGGYTF. CDR3 DNA: TGTGCCATCAGTGGACCCTCTGGGGGCTACACCTTC.

This clonotype was observed many times. V gene TRBV27 combines with J gene TRBJ2-7, with 8 bases matching TRBD2. The germline V gene encodes CDR1 MNHEY and CDR2 SMNVEV (reference sequence). Trimming cost V 3 bases and J 1 base; bases outside gene matches: 5. The CDR3 is made up of 15 amino acids. The CDR3 DNA reads TGTGCCAGCAGTTTTTTTGCTAGCGGGTCCTACGAGCAGTACTTC. Protein product: CASSFFASGSYEQYF.

CDR3 nucleotide sequence: TGTGCCAGCAGCTCGCCGCGCCGACTAGCGGGAGGGCTGAATGAGCAGTTCTTC. Its protein is CASSSPRRLAGGLNEQFF. The chain recombines TRBV7-3 with TRBJ2-1; 14 bases line up with TRBD2. Germline CDR1 SGHTA, CDR2 FQGTGA. V dropped 4 bases and J dropped 7; count of bases not matched to a gene: 12. The CDR3 sequence is 18 residues long.